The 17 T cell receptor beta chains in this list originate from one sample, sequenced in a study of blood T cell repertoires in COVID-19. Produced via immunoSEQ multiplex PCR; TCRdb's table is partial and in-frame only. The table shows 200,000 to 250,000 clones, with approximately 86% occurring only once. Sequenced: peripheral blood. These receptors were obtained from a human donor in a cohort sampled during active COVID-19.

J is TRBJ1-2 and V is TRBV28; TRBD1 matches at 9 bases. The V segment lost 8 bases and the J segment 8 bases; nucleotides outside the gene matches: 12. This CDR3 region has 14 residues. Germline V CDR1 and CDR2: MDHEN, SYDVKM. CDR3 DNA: TGTGCCAGCCGGACAGGGGCCGGGGGGGAGGGCTACACCTTC. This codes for CASRTGAGGEGYTF.

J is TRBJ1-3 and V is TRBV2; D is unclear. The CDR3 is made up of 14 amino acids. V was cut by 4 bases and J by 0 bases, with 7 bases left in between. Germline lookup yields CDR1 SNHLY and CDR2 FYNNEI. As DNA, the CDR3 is TGTGCCAGCAGTGTGCTATACTCTGGAAACACCATATATTTT. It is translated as CASSVLYSGNTIYF. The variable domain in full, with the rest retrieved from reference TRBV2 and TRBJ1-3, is EPEVTQTPSHQVTQMGQEVILRCVPISNHLYFYWYRQILGQKVEFLVSFYNNEISEKSEIFDDQFSVERPDGSNFTLKIRSTKLEDSAMYFCASSVLYSGNTIYFGEGSWLTVV.

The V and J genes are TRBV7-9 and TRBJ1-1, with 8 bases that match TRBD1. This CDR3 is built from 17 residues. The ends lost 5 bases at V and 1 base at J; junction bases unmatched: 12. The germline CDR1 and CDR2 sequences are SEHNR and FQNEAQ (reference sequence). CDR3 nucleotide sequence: TGTGCCAGCAGCCCACTCGGACAGGGAGACGGGAACACTGAAGCTTTCTTT. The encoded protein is CASSPLGQGDGNTEAFF.

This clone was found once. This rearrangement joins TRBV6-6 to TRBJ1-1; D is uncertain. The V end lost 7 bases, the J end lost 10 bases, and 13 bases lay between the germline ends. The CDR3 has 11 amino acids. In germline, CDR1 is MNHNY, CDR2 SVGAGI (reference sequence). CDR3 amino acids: CASTPGGSAFF. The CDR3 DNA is TGTGCCAGCACCCCGGGAGGTTCAGCTTTCTTT.

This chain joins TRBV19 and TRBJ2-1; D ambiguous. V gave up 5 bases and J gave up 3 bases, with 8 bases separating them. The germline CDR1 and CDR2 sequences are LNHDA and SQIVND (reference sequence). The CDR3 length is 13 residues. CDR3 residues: CASSQMVYNEQFF. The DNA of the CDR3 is TGTGCCAGTAGTCAGATGGTCTACAATGAGCAGTTCTTC.

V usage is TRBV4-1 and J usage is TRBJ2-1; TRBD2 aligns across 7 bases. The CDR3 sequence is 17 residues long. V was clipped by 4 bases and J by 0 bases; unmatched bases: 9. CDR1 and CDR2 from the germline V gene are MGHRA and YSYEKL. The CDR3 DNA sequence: TGCGCCAGCAGCCGCCGAGGGACGGGGGGCTCCTACAATGAGCAGTTCTTC. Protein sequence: CASSRRGTGGSYNEQFF.

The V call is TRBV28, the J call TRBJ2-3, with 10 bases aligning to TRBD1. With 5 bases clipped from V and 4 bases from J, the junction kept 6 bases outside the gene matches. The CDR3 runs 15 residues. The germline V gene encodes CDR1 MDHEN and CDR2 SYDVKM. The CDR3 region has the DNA TGTGCCAGCAGTCCGAGGACAGGGGGAGCAGATACGCAGTATTTT. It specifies CASSPRTGGADTQYF.

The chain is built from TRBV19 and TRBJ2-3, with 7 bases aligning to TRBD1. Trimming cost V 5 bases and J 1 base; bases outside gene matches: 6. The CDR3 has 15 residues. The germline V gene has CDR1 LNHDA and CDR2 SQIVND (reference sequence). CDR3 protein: CASSRTGTGTDTQYF. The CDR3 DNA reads TGTGCCAGTAGTCGCACCGGGACAGGCACAGATACGCAGTATTTT.

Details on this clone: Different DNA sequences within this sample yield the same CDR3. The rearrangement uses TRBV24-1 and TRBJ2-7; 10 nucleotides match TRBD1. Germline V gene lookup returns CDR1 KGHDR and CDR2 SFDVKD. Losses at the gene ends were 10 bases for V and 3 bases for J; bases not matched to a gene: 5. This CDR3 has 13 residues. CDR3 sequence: CATGDRGIYEQYF. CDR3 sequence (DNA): TGTGCCACGGGGGACAGGGGCATCTACGAGCAGTACTTC.

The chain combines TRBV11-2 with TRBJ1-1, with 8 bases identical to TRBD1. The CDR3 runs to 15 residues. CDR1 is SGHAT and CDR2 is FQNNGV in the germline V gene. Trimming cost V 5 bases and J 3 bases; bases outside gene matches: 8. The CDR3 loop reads CASSPWTGRYTEAFF. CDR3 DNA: TGTGCCAGCAGCCCTTGGACAGGGAGGTACACTGAAGCTTTCTTT.

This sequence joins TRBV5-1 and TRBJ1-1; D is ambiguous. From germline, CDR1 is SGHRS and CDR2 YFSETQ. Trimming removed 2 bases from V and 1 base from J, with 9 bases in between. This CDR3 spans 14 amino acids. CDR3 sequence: CASSLNSGNTEAFF. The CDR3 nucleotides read TGCGCCAGCAGCTTAAACAGTGGGAACACTGAAGCTTTCTTT.

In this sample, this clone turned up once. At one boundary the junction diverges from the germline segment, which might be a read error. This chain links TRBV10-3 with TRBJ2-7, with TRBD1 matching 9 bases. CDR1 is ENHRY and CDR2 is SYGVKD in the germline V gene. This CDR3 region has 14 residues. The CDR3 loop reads CAIRESTGGYEQYF. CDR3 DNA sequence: TGTGCCATCAGAGAGTCGACAGGGGGCTACGAGCAGTACTTC.

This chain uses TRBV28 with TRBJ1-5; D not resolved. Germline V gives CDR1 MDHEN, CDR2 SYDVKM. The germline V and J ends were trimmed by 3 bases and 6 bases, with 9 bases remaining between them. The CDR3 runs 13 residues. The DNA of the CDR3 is TGTGCCAGCAGTTTCAGTATCCCTCAGCCCCAGCATTTT. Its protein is CASSFSIPQPQHF.

CDR3 protein: CASGLAQTSTDTQYF. The CDR3 nucleotides read TGTGCCAGCGGACTAGCGCAAACTAGCACAGATACGCAGTATTTT. This chain joins TRBV28 and TRBJ2-3, with 9 bases that match TRBD2. J lost 0 bases, V lost 8 bases, and 6 bases had no gene match. CDR1 MDHEN and CDR2 SYDVKM come from the germline V gene. The CDR3 covers 15 residues. The complete variable domain, with remaining parts taken from reference TRBV28 and TRBJ2-3, reads DVKVTQSSRYLVKRTGEKVFLECVQDMDHENMFWYRQDPGLGLRLIYFSYDVKMKEKGDIPEGYSVSREKKERFSLILESASTNQTSMYLCASGLAQTSTDTQYFGPGTRLTVL.

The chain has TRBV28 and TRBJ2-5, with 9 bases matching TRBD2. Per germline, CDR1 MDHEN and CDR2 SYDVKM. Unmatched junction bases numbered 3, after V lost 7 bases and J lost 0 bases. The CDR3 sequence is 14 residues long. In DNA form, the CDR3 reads TGTGCCAGCAAGGTAGCGGGGGACCAAGAGACCCAGTACTTC. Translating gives CASKVAGDQETQYF.

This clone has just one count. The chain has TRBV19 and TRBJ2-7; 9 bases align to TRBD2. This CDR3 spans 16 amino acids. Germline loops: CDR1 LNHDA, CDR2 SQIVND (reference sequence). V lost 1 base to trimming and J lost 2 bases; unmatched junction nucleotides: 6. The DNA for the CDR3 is TGTGCCAGTAGTATAGCGGTTAGCGGGAGCCCCTACGAGCAGTACTTC. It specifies CASSIAVSGSPYEQYF.

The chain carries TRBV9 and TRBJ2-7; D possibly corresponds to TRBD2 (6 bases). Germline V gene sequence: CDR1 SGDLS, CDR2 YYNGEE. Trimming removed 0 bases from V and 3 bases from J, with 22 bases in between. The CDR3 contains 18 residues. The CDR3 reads CASSVASSGEHTFYEQYF. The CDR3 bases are TGTGCCAGCAGCGTAGCCAGCTCGGGGGAGCACACTTTCTACGAGCAGTACTTC.